The sequence of this T cell receptor (beta chain) was determined in a study of blood T cell repertoires in COVID-19. Repertoires were generated with immunoSEQ multiplex PCR, while TCRdb's copy carries only in-frame clones and drops some. Of some 220,000 clones in the sample, about 85% are singletons; the top ten hold roughly 2.8%. Germline assignment: CDR1 MDHEN and CDR2 SYDVKM. V shed 6 bases and J 0 bases; nucleotides not matched to a gene: 3. The CDR3 consists of 14 residues. The receptor was isolated from a middle-aged man who had recovered from COVID-19. Specimen: peripheral blood. The chain recombines TRBV28 with TRBJ1-2, with 8 nucleotides matching TRBD1. The CDR3: CASRQGGANYGYTF. CDR3 DNA: TGTGCCAGCAGACAGGGGGGAGCTAACTATGGCTACACCTTC.